The rows below give T cell receptor beta chains drawn from one sample of a study of blood T cell repertoires in COVID-19. The data were produced by immunoSEQ multiplex PCR, yet TCRdb's version contains in-frame clones alone and is incomplete. The sample contains under 250,000 clones, 80% to 90% of which appear only once. Source material: PBMCs or T cells enriched from blood (not recorded which). These receptors were collected from a woman younger than 45 who had been exposed to COVID-19. The CDR3 runs from the conserved cysteine through the conserved F or W. Fields, in order: V gene, clone size, J gene, D gene, CDR3 protein, CDR3 DNA. A D gene is named only where the DNA matches it firmly. Not every row has a clone size; where given, it reads once, few, many or a size class.

>TRBV7-9|-|TRBJ2-1|TRBD2
CASSLRASGRPQNYNEQFF
TGTGCCAGCAGCTTGAGGGCTAGCGGGAGACCACAAAACTACAATGAGCAGTTCTTC
>TRBV30|few|TRBJ2-7|TRBD2
CAWGTSGSIWEQYF
TGTGCCTGGGGGACTAGCGGGAGTATTTGGGAGCAGTACTTC
>TRBV27|-|TRBJ2-7|TRBD2
CASSLGTTKPYEQYF
TGTGCCAGCAGTTTAGGGACTACCAAACCCTACGAGCAGTACTTC
>TRBV3-1/TRBV3-2|-|TRBJ2-7|TRBD2
CASSPTGTSVGEQYF
TGTGCCAGCAGCCCAACCGGGACTAGCGTCGGGGAGCAGTACTTC
>TRBV4-2|-|TRBJ2-3|TRBD2
CASSPLGLATSTDTQYF
TGTGCCAGCAGCCCCCTGGGACTAGCGACGAGCACAGATACGCAGTATTTT
>TRBV12-3/TRBV12-4|-|TRBJ1-1|-
CASNPTGFEAFF
TGTGCCAGCAATCCGACGGGGTTTGAAGCTTTCTTT
>TRBV18|-|TRBJ2-7|-
CASSPPGDEQYF
TGTGCCAGCTCACCCCCGGGAGACGAGCAGTACTTC
>TRBV27|-|TRBJ2-7|TRBD2
CASFGGTSGYEQYF
TGTGCCAGCTTTGGAGGGACTAGCGGCTACGAGCAGTACTTC
>TRBV2|-|TRBJ2-2|-
CASSSQGRKTGELFF
TGTGCCAGCAGTTCCCAGGGAAGAAAAACCGGGGAGCTGTTTTTT
>TRBV5-1|once|TRBJ2-7|TRBD2
CASSLTSAYEQYF
TGCGCCAGCAGCTTGACTAGCGCCTACGAGCAGTACTTC
>TRBV5-1|-|TRBJ2-5|TRBD1
CASSGQGSRETQYF
TGCGCCAGCAGCGGACAGGGAAGTAGGGAGACCCAGTACTTC
>TRBV6-5|-|TRBJ2-2|-
CASSYPEPRAGGELFF
TGTGCCAGCAGTTACCCCGAGCCCCGGGCGGGCGGGGAGCTGTTTTTT
>TRBV5-4|-|TRBJ2-5|TRBD2
CASSLAGLGETQYF
TGTGCCAGCAGTCTAGCGGGTCTCGGGGAGACCCAGTACTTC
>TRBV5-1|-|TRBJ1-6|-
CASSLDWGDSPLHF
TGCGCCAGCAGCTTGGACTGGGGAGATTCACCCCTCCACTTT
>TRBV28|-|TRBJ1-2|-
CASGGPGEIVSGYTF
TGTGCCAGCGGTGGTCCCGGGGAGATCGTATCTGGCTACACCTTC
>TRBV6-4|-|TRBJ2-6|TRBD2
CASSEGGSGANVLTF
TGTGCCAGCAGTGAGGGAGGGTCTGGGGCCAACGTCCTGACTTTC
>TRBV6-5|few|TRBJ1-5|-
CASSSNPTGSAPQHF
TGTGCCAGCAGTTCCAACCCGACAGGATCGGCGCCCCAGCATTTT
>TRBV9|-|TRBJ2-3|TRBD2
CASSGGRFAGGRDTQYF
TGTGCCAGCTCTGGAGGGAGGTTTGCGGGAGGGCGGGATACGCAGTATTTT
>TRBV7-9|-|TRBJ2-1|-
CSWQAILDEQFF
TGTTCATGGCAGGCTATTTTGGATGAGCAGTTCTTC
>TRBV29-1|once|TRBJ1-5|-
CSVGPGGDQPQHF
TGCAGCGTTGGCCCAGGAGGCGATCAGCCCCAGCATTTT
>TRBV28|-|TRBJ1-5|-
CASSLPGFGNQPQHF
TGTGCCAGCAGTTTACCAGGGTTTGGCAATCAGCCCCAGCATTTT
>TRBV7-3|-|TRBJ2-1|-
CASSLGAVNEQFF
TGTGCCAGCAGCTTAGGGGCGGTCAATGAGCAGTTCTTC
>TRBV28|-|TRBJ1-1|-
CASSLSTGPGRNTEAFF
TGTGCCAGCAGTTTATCTACAGGGCCGGGGAGGAACACTGAAGCTTTCTTT
>TRBV28|-|TRBJ1-2|-
CASNWQGNYGYTF
TGTGCCAGCAATTGGCAGGGTAACTATGGCTACACCTTC
>TRBV11-2|-|TRBJ1-6|-
CASSAIGGNSPLHF
TGTGCCAGCAGCGCCATCGGGGGTAATTCACCCCTCCACTTT
>TRBV11-2|few|TRBJ1-1|TRBD1
CASSPDRVNTEAFF
TGTGCCAGCAGCCCGGACAGGGTTAACACTGAAGCTTTCTTT
>TRBV18|-|TRBJ1-1|-
CASSPPTANTEAFF
TGTGCCAGCTCACCACCGACAGCGAACACTGAAGCTTTCTTT
>TRBV2|once|TRBJ1-1|-
CASMMGAVISDNTEAFF
TGTGCCAGCATGATGGGGGCTGTGATAAGCGATAACACTGAAGCTTTCTTT
>TRBV2|-|TRBJ2-5|-
CASSGGTPGGETQYF
TGTGCCAGCAGTGGCGGGACCCCCGGGGGAGAGACCCAGTACTTC
>TRBV19|-|TRBJ1-5|-
CASSMGTGSHQPQHF
TGTGCCAGTAGTATGGGCACAGGGTCCCATCAGCCCCAGCATTTT
>TRBV9|-|TRBJ2-2|TRBD2
CASSVNERGLPILGELFF
TGTGCCAGCAGCGTAAATGAGAGGGGACTACCGATCCTGGGGGAGCTGTTTTTT
>TRBV19|-|TRBJ2-3|-
CASSIGAAGDTQYF
TGTGCCAGTAGTATAGGCGCGGCGGGGGATACGCAGTATTTT
>TRBV2|once|TRBJ2-6|-
CASSEAIGAGANVLTF
TGTGCCAGCAGTGAAGCGATAGGGGCTGGGGCCAACGTCCTGACTTTC